Included here is one TCR beta chain sequence, with context. This clonotype has a count of ten or more. Its antigen target is currently unknown. Base qualities were left out, and no much larger clone turns up one base away. The time point label corresponds to: newly diagnosed GD, antithyroid drugs for less than 3 months. RNA was extracted from PBMCs in TRIzol for both TCR sequencing and RNA sequencing. Graves' disease was diagnosed according to American Thyroid Association guidelines. Patients for the study were recruited at an endocrinology department in Xi'an, China. From each patient, 8 to 10 milliliters of peripheral blood was collected into an EDTA anticoagulant tube. PBMCs were isolated by Ficoll Paque Plus density gradient separation without further T cell sorting. An Agilent 2100 Bioanalyzer and agarose gel were used to check RNA quality, and a NanoDrop 2000 was used to measure RNA concentration.

This entry comes from a study of regulatory T cells in long-lasting Graves disease (dated by TCRdb to 2020 to 2022). Context from the whole study: In the newly diagnosed Graves' disease group, patients had been taking antithyroid drugs for less than 3 months. This study used TCR sequencing and RNA sequencing of peripheral blood to compare persistent Graves' disease patients against newly diagnosed Graves' disease patients. The study took place in China and was registered as a clinical trial. A total of roughly 33 samples were covered by TCR sequencing, comprising approximately 13 persistent and 20 or so newly diagnosed Graves' disease patients.

From the cysteine through the phenylalanine, the CDR3 covers 14 amino acids. Only the CDR3 DNA is retained, 42 bases long and in frame from the first base. CDR1 and CDR2 are drawn from the germline V gene: MNHEY, SVGAGI. Deletion took 3 bases off V and 9 bases off J, with a span of 12 bases between the germline ends. Receptor amplification or capture employed multiplex PCR. Sequencing used an Illumina HiSeq 4000. CDR3 regions were amplified by Arm-PCR with iRepertoire HTBI primers to construct TCR beta libraries. Before sequencing, the PCR products went through gel purification. The source study handled its data this way. A total of fewer than 65 TRBV and some 15 TRBJ segments were identified across samples and were used for gene usage analysis of CDR3 amino acid clonotypes. COPE and FqMerger were used to merge the filtered high-quality paired reads into contigs. Contigs were aligned with BLAST to IMGT TRBV, TRBD and TRBJ reference genes, and CDR3 was defined per IMGT. Highly expanded clones were defined as clonotypes with a frequency above 0.1%. Repertoire diversity was measured by Shannon entropy, and V-J evenness by the Gini coefficient. Public clonotypes were defined as clonotypes shared by more than one individual. TCRdb took the public reads, trimmed them with fastp at Q25, ran MiXCR for clone calling and kept in-frame beta chains. A single entry per CDR3 protein holds the most common genes and DNA from its merged rows. These V and J calls rely on TCRdb rather than the paper's analysis. The sample records hundreds of thousands of distinct CDR3 sequences, about 16% of which are singletons. Jointly, the top ten make up 25% of the sample.

Overall study results and their limits: Sequencing and analysis were limited to the TCR beta chain. The authors noted that the small sample size was a limitation that may lower accuracy. A larger number of public clonotypes was shared among persistent patients (over 2,500) than among newly diagnosed patients (around 970). Because the primary lesion, thyroid tissue, could not be accessed, the study looked at peripheral blood alone. Compared with newly diagnosed patients, patients with persistent Graves' disease had lower TCR Shannon entropy and fewer highly expanded clones, which suggests clonal expansion. TRBV28, TRBJ1-2 and TRBJ2-5 were preferentially used in persistent disease, while TRBV20-1 and TRBJ2-1 were favored in newly diagnosed disease.

These same data were also listed under a study on T cells in Graves' hyperthyroidism and ophthalmopathy. The second study's paper adds: Graves' hyperthyroidism was defined as stable when no progression to ophthalmopathy occurred over 18 months of follow-up. Hyperthyroidism patients were newly diagnosed, with disease duration under 2 months, and aged 18 to 65 years. Any patient with an uncontrolled infection, another autoimmune disease, pregnancy or lactation was excluded. Diagnoses were established on the basis of clinical symptoms, serum thyroxine and TRAb, thyroid ultrasound, and orbital computed tomography. The first round of RT-PCR for the TCR CDR3 was performed with the HTBI primer set and the Qiagen OneStep RT-PCR kit. Most expanded thyroid clonotypes (frequency above 0.001) were also detected in blood, suggesting blood repertoires may reflect thyroid immune responses. In cross-validation, a model built on a 13 V-J signature told ophthalmopathy apart from stable hyperthyroidism with 85% to 90% sensitivity and about 81% specificity, and in testing the same model reached 80%/75%. During validation, the model predicted progression to ophthalmopathy a median of about 6.3 months ahead of onset, with roughly 65% sensitivity and 72% to 80% specificity. TCR V-J signatures able to tell the groups apart were searched for in a discovery cohort of 100 patients, of whom more than 40 had Graves' ophthalmopathy and 55 to 60 had stable Graves' hyperthyroidism. Whether ophthalmopathy could be predicted prospectively was tested in an independent validation cohort made up of fewer than 20 hyperthyroidism patients plus 17 patients who later progressed to ophthalmopathy. The 100 discovery patients were randomly split 7:3 into training and test sets. In addition, the study compared T-cell repertoires in thyroid tissue and in blood from several Graves' hyperthyroidism patients. Following sampling, methimazole starting at 30 mg daily was given to hyperthyroidism patients, and high-dose intravenous methylprednisolone was given to ophthalmopathy patients. Libraries were constructed in a second round of multiplex PCR, after which size selection and purification were carried out. Paired-end sequencing of the libraries was performed with 100 bp reads on an Illumina HiSeq2000. Raw data were processed with SOAPnuke, discarding reads with adapters, uncalled bases, mean Phred below 15, or no exact constant-primer or identifier match. COPE v1.2.5 was used to merge high-quality paired reads, and clonotypes were defined as unique nucleotide sequences. MiTCR v1.1 was used to align clonotypes to the IMGT TRBV, TRBD and TRBJ reference segments. The analysis included only V-J combinations with a frequency above 0.0001, which together covered 99% to 99.2% of the repertoires. The TCS score was defined as the ratio of F50 (clonal expansion) to E x V (chaos), calculated using BLOSUM62-based TCRdist between CDR3 peptides within each V-J. Welch's t-statistics and random forest reduced fewer than 600 V-J features to 10 to 15, which were used in a naive Bayes classifier (R e1071). Sample size was not statistically predetermined, and blinding of investigators to group allocation was not performed. The paper reports TCR Vbeta CDR3 sequencing of over 120 peripheral blood samples: under 45 ophthalmopathy, fewer than 85 hyperthyroidism and 17 progressor patients.

This receptor was obtained from a woman aged 40 to 65 with Graves disease. Donor details come from another sample of the same person, matched by shared clones. The chain joins TRBV6-5 to TRBJ1-6; possibly the D gene is TRBD1, per 6 matching bases. The starting material was peripheral blood mononuclear cells (PBMCs), obtained at new diagnosis, from a patient treated with antithyroid drugs. The nucleotide sequence is given as TGTGCCAGCAGTTATGAGGGGGTTAGTTCACCCCTCCACTTT. This is translated as CASSYEGVSSPLHF.